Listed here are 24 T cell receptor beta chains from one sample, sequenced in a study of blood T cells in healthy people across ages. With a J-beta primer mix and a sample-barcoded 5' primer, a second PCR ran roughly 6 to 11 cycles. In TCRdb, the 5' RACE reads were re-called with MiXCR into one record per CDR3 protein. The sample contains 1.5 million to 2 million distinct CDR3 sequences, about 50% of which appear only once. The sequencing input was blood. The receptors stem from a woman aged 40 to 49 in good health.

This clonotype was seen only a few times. The DNA of the CDR3 is TGTGCCAGCAGCGCCGGGGGGGCTAAGGCTTTGGGCTCCTACAATGAGCAGTTCTTC. It encodes CASSAGGAKALGSYNEQFF. The J gene is TRBJ2-1, the V gene TRBV9, with 8 bases identical to TRBD2. The CDR3 extends over 19 amino acids. V shed 3 bases, J shed 0 bases, and the junction held 14 bases outside the gene matches. CDR1 and CDR2 (germline): SGDLS, YYNGEE.

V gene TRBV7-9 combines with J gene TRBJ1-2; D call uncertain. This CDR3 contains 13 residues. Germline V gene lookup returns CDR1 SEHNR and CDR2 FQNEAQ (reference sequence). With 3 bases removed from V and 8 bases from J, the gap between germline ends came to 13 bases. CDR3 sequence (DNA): TGTGCCAGCAGCTTCAGCCCCCCGAGGGGCTACACCTTC. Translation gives CASSFSPPRGYTF.

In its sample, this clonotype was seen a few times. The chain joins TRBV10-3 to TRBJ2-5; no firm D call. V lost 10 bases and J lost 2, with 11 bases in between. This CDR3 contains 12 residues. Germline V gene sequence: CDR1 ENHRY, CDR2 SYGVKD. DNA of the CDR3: TGTGCCACGGCAGGTGATCAAGAGACCCAGTACTTC. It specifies CATAGDQETQYF.

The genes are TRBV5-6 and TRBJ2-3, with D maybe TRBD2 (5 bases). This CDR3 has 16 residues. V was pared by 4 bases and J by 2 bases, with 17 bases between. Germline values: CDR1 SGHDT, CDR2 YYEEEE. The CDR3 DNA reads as TGTGCCAGCAGCCCAGATTCGGGGTGGGTCACAGATACGCAGTATTTT. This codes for CASSPDSGWVTDTQYF.

The CDR3: CASSSPSRGDTQYF. DNA of the CDR3: TGTGCCAGCAGCTCCCCCAGTCGGGGTGATACGCAGTATTTT. V is TRBV7-2 and J is TRBJ2-3; TRBD2 is a possible D gene (5 bases). CDR3 length equals 14 residues. Per germline, CDR1 SGHTA and CDR2 FQGNSA. With 4 bases removed from V and 6 bases from J, the gap between germline ends came to 14 bases.

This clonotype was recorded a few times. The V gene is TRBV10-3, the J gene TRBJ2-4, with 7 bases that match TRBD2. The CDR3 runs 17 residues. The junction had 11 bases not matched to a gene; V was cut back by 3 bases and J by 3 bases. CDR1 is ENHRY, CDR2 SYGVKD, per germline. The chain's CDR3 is CAISDSGGRVDKNIQYF. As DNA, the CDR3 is TGTGCCATCAGTGACTCGGGGGGTCGTGTTGACAAAAACATTCAGTACTTC.

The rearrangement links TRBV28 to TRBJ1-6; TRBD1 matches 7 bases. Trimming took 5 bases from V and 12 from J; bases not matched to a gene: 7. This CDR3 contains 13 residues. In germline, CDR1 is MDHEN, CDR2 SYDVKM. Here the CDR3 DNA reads TGTGCCAGCAGTGGGACAGTCAGGGGACCCCTCCACTTT. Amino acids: CASSGTVRGPLHF.

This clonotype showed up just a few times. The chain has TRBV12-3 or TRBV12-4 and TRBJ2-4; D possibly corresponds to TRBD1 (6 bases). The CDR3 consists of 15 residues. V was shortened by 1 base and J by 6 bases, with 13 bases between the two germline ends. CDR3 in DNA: TGTGCCAGCAGTTTAGGGCCAGGGGACATAAACATTCAGTACTTC. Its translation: CASSLGPGDINIQYF.

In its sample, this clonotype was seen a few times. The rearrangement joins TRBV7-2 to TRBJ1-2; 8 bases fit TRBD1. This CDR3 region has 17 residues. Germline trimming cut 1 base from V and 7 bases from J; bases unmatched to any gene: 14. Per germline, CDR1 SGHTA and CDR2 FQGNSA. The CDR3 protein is CASSLVSPGQGASGYTF. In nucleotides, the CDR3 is TGTGCCAGCAGCTTAGTATCACCCGGGCAGGGGGCAAGTGGCTACACCTTC.

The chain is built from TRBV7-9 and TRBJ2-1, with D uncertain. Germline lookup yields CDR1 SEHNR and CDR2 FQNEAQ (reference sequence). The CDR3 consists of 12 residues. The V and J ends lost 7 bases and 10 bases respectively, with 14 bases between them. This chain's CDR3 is CASTPGFGEQFF. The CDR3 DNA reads TGTGCCAGCACCCCGGGTTTTGGAGAGCAGTTCTTC.

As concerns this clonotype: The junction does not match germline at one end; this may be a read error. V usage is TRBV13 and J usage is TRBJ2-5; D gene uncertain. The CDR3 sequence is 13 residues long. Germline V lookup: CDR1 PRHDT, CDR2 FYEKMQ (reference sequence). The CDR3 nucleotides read TGTGCCAGCCGCTTTGGAGCGTTAGAGACCCAGTACTTC. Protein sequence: CASRFGALETQYF.

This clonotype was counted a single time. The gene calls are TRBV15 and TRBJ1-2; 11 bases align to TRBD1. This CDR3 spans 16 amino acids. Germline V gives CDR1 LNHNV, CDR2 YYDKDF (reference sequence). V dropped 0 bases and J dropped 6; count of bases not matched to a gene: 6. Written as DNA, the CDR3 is TGTGCCACCAGCAGAGATTTAGGACAGGGGGCTAATGGCTACACCTTC. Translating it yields CATSRDLGQGANGYTF.

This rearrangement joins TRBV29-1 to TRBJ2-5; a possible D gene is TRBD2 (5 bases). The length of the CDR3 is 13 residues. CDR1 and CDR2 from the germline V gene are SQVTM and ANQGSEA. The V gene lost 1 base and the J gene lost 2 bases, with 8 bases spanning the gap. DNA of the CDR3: TGCAGCGTTGAAGGGGAGACACAAGAGACCCAGTACTTC. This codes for CSVEGETQETQYF.

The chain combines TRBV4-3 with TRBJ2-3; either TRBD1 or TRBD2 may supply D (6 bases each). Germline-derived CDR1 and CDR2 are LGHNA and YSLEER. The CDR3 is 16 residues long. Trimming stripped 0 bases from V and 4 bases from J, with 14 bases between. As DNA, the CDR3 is TGCGCCAGCAGCCAAGATCGGGCAGGGGAGGCAGATACGCAGTATTTT. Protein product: CASSQDRAGEADTQYF.

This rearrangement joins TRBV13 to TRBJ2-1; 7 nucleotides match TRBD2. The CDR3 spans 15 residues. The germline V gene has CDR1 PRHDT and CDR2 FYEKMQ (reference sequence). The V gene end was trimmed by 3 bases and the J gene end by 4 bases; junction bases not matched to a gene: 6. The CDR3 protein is CASSFQRGDYNEQFF. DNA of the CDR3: TGTGCCAGCAGCTTCCAACGGGGGGATTACAATGAGCAGTTCTTC.

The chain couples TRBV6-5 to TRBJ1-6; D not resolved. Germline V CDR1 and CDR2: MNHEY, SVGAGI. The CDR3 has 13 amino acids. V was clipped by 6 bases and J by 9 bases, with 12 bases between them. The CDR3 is CASSGSLASPLHF. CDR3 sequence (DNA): TGTGCCAGCAGCGGGTCCTTAGCTTCACCCCTCCACTTT.

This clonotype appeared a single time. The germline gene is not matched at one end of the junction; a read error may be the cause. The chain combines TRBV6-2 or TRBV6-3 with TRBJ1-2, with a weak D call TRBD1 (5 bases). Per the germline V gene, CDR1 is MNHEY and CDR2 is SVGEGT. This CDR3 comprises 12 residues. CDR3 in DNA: TGTGTCAGCAGTTCGAACGCAGGGAGTAACACCTTC. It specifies CVSSSNAGSNTF.

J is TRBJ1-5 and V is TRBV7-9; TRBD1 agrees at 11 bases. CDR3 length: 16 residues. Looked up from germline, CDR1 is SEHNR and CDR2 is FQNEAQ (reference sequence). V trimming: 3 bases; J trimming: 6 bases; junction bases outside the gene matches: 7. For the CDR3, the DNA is TGTGCCAGCAGCTTTGCAGGGACAGGGGGGAGTCAGCCCCAGCATTTT. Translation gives CASSFAGTGGSQPQHF.

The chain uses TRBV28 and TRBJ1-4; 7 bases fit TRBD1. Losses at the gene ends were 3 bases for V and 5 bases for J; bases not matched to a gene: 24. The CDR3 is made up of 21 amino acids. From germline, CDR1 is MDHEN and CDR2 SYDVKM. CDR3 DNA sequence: TGTGCCAGCAGTTTCCCGTACCCCGACAGCCTCAGGGGGAACCACAATGAAAAACTGTTTTTT. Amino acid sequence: CASSFPYPDSLRGNHNEKLFF.

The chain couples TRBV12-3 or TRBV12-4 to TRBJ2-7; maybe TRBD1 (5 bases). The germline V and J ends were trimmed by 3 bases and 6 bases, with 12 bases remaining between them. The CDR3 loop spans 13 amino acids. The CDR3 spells CASSLARAGEQYF. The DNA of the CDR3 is TGTGCCAGCAGTTTGGCCAGGGCAGGCGAGCAGTACTTC.

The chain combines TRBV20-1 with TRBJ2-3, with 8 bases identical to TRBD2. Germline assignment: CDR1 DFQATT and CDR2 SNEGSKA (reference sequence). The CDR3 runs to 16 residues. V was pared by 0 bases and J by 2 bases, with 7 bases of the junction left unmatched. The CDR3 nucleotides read TGCAGTGCTAGAGATTCCCTAGCGGGTTCCACAGATACGCAGTATTTT. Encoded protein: CSARDSLAGSTDTQYF.

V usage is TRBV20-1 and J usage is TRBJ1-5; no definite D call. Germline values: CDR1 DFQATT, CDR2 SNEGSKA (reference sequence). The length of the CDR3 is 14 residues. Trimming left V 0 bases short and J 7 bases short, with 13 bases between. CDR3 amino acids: CSARERGREQPQHF. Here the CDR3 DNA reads TGCAGTGCTAGAGAGCGGGGAAGGGAGCAGCCCCAGCATTTT.

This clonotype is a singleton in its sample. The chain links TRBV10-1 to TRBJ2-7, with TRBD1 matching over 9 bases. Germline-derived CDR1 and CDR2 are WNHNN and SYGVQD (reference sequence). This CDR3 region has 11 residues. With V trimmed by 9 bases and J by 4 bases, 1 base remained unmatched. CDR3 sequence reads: CARGTGYEQYF. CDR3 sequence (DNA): TGCGCCAGGGGGACAGGGTACGAGCAGTACTTC.

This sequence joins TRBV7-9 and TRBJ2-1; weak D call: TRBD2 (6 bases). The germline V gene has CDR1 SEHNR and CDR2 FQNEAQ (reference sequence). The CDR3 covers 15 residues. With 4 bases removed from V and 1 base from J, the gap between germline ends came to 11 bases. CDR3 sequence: CASSSVEGSYNEQFF. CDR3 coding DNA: TGTGCCAGCAGCTCAGTGGAGGGGTCCTACAATGAGCAGTTCTTC.